This TCR beta chain was obtained from a study of B cell selection in AIRE deficiency. General study results and limits: Shorter CDR3s marked shared Treg sequences, biased toward few non-templated insertions. Tconv and Treg cells from AIRE-deficient patients resembled healthy donors in TCRBV usage, CDR3 length and diversity.

TCRdb keeps only in-frame clones here, not all; method: immunoSEQ multiplex PCR. The profile covers roughly 17,000 clones, with about 93% appearing a single time and approximately 1% taken by the ten largest. This CDR3 spans 17 amino acids. The regulatory T cell sort gate was CD4+CD25hiCD127low/negative. Control samples were from healthy, unrelated donors. To note about this clone: Its antigen is currently unknown.

This chain connects TRBV21-1 to TRBJ1-5. TRBV21-1 is marked as a pseudogene. The receptor was derived from a human donor in good health. Input material: CD4+CD25+ Tregs sorted from PBMCs. CDR3 amino acids: CASSKAASGGCNQPQHF. The CDR3 bases are TGTGCCAGCAGCAAAGCGGCCTCGGGAGGGTGCAATCAGCCCCAGCATTTT.